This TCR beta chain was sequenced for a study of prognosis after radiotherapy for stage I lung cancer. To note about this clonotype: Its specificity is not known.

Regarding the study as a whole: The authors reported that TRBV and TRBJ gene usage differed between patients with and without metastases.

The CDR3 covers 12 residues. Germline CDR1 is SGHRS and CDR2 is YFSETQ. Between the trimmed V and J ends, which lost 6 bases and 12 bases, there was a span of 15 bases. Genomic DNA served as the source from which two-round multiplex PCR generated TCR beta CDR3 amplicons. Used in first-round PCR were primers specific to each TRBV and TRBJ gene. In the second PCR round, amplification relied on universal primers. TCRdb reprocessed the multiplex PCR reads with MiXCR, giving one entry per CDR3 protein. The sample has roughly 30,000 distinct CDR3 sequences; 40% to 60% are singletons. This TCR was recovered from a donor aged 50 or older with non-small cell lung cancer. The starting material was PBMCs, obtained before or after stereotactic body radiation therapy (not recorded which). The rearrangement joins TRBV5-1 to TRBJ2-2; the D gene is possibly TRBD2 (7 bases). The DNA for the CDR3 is TGCGCCAGCATCCGGGACGGGGGGCAGCTGTTTTTT. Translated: CASIRDGGQLFF.